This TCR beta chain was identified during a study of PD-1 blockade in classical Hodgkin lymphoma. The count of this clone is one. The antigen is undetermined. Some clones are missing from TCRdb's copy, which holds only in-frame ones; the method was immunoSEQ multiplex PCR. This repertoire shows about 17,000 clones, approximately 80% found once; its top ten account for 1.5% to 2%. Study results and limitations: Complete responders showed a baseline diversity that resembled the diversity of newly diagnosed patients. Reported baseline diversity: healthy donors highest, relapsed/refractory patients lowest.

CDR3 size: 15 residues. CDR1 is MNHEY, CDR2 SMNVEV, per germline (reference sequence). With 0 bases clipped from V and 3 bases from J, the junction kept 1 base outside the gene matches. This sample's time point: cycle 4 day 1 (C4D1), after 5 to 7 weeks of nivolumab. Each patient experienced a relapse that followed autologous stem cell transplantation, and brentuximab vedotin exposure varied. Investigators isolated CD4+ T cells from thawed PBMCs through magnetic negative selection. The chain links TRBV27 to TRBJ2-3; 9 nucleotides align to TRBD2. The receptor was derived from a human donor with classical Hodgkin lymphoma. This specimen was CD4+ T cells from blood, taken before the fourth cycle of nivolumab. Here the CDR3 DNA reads TGTGCCAGCAGTTTATCCAGCGGGAGGACAGATACGCAGTATTTT. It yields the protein CASSLSSGRTDTQYF.